This T cell receptor (beta chain) was sequenced in a study of cytomegalovirus exposure and HLA in healthy donors. The study, taken as a whole, reports: A highly shared variant cluster was judged a likely technical artifact. Clonal expansion was found to be greater in HLA-associated TCR beta chains than in equally common others in a later analysis. A prior analysis recorded that most TCR beta V segments were productive about 90% or about 30% of the time.

In the PCR, 60 Vbeta and 13 Jbeta primers were used. Assay: immunoSEQ multiplex PCR; the TCRdb copy retains only in-frame clones and omits some. The repertoire consists of 100,000 to 150,000 clones, with 60% to 85% occurring once and the leading ten covering approximately 1.2%. Concerning this clone itself: Its antigen remains unidentified.

The receptor was isolated from a female donor in good health and CMV-seronegative. The material sequenced was PBMCs.

CDR3 coding DNA: TGTGCCAGCAGCCAAGACGGAGGGGTCCCTAGCTCCTATAATTCACCCCTCCACTTT. Protein product: CASSQDGGVPSSYNSPLHF. J is TRBJ1-6 and V is TRBV4-2; possibly TRBD1 for D (5 bases). The germline CDR1 and CDR2 sequences are LGHNA and YNFKEQ. With 0 bases removed from V and 0 bases from J, the gap between germline ends came to 15 bases. The CDR3 length is 19 residues.